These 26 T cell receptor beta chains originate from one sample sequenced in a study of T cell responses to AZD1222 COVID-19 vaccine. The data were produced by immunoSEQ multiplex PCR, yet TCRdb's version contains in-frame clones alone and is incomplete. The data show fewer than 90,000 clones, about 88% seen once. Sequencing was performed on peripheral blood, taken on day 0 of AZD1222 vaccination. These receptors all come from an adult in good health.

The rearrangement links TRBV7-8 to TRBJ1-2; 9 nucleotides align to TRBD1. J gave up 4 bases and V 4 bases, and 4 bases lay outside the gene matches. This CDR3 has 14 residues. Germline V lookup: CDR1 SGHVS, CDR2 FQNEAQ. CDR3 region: CASSSGQGLYGYTF. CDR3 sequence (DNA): TGTGCCAGCAGCTCCGGACAGGGGCTCTATGGCTACACCTTC.

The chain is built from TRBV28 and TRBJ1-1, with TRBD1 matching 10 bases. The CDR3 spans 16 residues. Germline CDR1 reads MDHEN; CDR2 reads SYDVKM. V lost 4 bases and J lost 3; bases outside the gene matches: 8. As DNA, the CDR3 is TGTGCCAGCAGTTCCCCGGGACAGGGGCAACACACTGAAGCTTTCTTT. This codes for CASSSPGQGQHTEAFF.

This CDR3 reads CAWSARGGIQPQHF. The CDR3 DNA is TGTGCCTGGAGCGCCCGTGGGGGTATTCAGCCCCAGCATTTT. The gene calls are TRBV30 and TRBJ1-5, with D possibly TRBD1 on 5 matching bases. V dropped 3 bases and J dropped 6 bases, with 15 bases sitting between them. This CDR3 comprises 14 residues. Germline V lookup: CDR1 GTSNPN, CDR2 SVGIG (reference sequence).

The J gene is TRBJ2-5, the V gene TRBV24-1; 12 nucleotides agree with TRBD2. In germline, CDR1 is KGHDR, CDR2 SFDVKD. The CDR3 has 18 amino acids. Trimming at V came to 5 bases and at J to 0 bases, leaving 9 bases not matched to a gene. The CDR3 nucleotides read TGTGCCACCAGTGCGGGGCTAGCGGGGGGGCGTTACCAAGAGACCCAGTACTTC. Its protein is CATSAGLAGGRYQETQYF.

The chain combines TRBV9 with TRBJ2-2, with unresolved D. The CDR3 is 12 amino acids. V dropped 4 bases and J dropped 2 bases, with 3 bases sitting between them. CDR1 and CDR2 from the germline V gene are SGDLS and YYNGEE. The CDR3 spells CASSLNTGELFF. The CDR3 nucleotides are TGTGCCAGCAGCTTAAACACCGGGGAGCTGTTTTTT.

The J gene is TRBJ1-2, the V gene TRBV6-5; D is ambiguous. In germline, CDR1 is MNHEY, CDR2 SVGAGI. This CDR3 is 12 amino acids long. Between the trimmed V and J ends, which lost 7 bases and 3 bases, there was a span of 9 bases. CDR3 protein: CASIVGYYGYTF. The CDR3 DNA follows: TGTGCCAGCATCGTCGGATACTATGGCTACACCTTC.

CDR3 residues: CASRGPDQTQYF. The CDR3 nucleotides read TGTGCCAGCAGGGGACCAGACCAGACCCAGTACTTC. The chain uses TRBV12-3 or TRBV12-4 and TRBJ2-5, with D possibly called TRBD1 or TRBD2 (5 bases each). The CDR3 contains 12 residues. V was pared by 6 bases and J by 6 bases, with 11 bases between.

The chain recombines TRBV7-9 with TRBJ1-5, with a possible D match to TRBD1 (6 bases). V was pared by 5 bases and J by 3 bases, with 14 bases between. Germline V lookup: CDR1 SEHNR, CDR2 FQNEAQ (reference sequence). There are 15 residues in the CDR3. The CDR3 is CASSLAGDNNQPQHF. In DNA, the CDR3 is TGTGCCAGCAGCCTTGCGGGGGACAACAATCAGCCCCAGCATTTT. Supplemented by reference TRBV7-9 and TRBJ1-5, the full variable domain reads DTGVSQNPRHKITKRGQNVTFRCDPISEHNRLYWYRQTLGQGPEFLTYFQNEAQLEKSRLLSDRFSAERPKGSFSTLEIQRTEQGDSAMYLCASSLAGDNNQPQHFGDGTRLSIL.

Here the CDR3 reads CASSTFSALSGNTIYF. The CDR3 nucleotides read TGTGCCAGCAGCACCTTTTCCGCCCTCTCTGGAAACACCATATATTTT. The V call is TRBV11-2, the J call TRBJ1-3, with D hard to call. The CDR3 extends over 16 amino acids. CDR1 is SGHAT, CDR2 FQNNGV, per germline. V gave up 5 bases and J gave up 0 bases, with 14 bases separating them.

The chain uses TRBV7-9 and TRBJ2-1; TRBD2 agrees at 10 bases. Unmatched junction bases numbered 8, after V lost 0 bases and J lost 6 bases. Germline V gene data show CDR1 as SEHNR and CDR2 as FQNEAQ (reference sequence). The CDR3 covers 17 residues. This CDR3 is CASSLAGGLARRNEQFF. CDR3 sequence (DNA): TGTGCCAGCAGCTTAGCGGGGGGACTAGCGAGACGCAATGAGCAGTTCTTC. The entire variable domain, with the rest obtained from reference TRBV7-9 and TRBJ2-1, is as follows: DTGVSQNPRHKITKRGQNVTFRCDPISEHNRLYWYRQTLGQGPEFLTYFQNEAQLEKSRLLSDRFSAERPKGSFSTLEIQRTEQGDSAMYLCASSLAGGLARRNEQFFGPGTRLTVL.

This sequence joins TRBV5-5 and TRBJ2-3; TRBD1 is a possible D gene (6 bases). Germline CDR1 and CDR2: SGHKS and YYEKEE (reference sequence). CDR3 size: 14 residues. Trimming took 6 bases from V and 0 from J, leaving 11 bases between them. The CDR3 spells CASNRDTSTDTQYF. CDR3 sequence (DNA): TGTGCCAGCAACCGGGACACTAGCACAGATACGCAGTATTTT.

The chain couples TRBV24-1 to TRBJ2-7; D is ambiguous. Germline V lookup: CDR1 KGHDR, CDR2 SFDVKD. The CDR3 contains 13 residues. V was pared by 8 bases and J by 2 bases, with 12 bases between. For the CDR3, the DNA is TGTGCCACCAAAGTTGGGCTCGCCTACGAGCAGTACTTC. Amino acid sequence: CATKVGLAYEQYF.

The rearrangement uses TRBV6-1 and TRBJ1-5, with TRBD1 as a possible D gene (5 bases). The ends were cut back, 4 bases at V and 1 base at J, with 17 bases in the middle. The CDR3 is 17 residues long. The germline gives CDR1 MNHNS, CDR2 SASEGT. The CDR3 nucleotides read TGTGCCAGCAGTGGCCGGGACTTTGGCGGGAGCAATCAGCCCCAGCATTTT. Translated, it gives CASSGRDFGGSNQPQHF.

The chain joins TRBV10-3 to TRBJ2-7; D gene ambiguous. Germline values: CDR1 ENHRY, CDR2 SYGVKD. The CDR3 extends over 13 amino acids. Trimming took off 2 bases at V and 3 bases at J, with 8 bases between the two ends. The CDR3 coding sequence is TGTGCCATCAGTGAGAGGGAACTCTACGAGCAGTACTTC. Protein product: CAISERELYEQYF.

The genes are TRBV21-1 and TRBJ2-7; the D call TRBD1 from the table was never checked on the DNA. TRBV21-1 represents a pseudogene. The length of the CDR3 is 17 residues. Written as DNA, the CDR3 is TGTGCCAGCAGCAGACCATACCCCAGACAGGGTTCCTACGAGCAGTACTTC. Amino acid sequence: CASSRPYPRQGSYEQYF.

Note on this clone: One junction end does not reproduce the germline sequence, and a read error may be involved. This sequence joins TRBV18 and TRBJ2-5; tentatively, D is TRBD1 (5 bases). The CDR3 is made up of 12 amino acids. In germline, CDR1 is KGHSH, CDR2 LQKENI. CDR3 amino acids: CASSPETDTKNF. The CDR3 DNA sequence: TGTGCCAGCTCACCTGAGACGGACACCAAAAACTTC.

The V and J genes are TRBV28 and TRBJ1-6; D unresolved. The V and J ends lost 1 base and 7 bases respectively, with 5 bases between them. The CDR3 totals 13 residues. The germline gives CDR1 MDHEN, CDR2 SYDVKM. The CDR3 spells CASSLYRNSPLHF. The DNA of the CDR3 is TGTGCCAGCAGTTTATACAGAAATTCACCCCTCCACTTT. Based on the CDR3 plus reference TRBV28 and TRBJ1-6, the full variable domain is DVKVTQSSRYLVKRTGEKVFLECVQDMDHENMFWYRQDPGLGLRLIYFSYDVKMKEKGDIPEGYSVSREKKERFSLILESASTNQTSMYLCASSLYRNSPLHFGNGTRLTVT.

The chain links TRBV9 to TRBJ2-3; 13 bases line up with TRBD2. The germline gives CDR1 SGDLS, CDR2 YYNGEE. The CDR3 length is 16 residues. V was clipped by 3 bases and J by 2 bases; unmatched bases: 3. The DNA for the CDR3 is TGTGCCAGCAGCGCGGGACTAGCGGGGTACACAGATACGCAGTATTTT. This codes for CASSAGLAGYTDTQYF.

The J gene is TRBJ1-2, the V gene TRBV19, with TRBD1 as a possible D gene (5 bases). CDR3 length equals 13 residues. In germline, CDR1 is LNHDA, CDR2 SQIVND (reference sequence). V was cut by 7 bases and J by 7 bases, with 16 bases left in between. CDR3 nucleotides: TGTGCCAGTACTACACAGGAGGAGGGTGGCTACACCTTC. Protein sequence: CASTTQEEGGYTF.

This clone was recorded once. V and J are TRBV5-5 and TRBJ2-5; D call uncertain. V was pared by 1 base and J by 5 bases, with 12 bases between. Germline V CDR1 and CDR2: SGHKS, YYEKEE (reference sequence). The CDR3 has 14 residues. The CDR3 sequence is CASSLSVGRETQYF. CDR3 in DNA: TGTGCCAGCAGCTTGAGTGTGGGCAGGGAGACCCAGTACTTC. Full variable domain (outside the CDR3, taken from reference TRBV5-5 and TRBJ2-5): DAGVTQSPTHLIKTRGQQVTLRCSPISGHKSVSWYQQVLGQGPQFIFQYYEKEERGRGNFPDRFSARQFPNYSSELNVNALLLGDSALYLCASSLSVGRETQYFGPGTRLLVL.

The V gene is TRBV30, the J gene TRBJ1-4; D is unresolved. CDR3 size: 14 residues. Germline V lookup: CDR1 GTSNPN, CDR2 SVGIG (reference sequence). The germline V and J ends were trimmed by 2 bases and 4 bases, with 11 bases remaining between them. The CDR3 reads CAWSQTDFNEKLFF. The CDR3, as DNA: TGTGCCTGGAGTCAAACGGACTTTAATGAAAAACTGTTTTTT.

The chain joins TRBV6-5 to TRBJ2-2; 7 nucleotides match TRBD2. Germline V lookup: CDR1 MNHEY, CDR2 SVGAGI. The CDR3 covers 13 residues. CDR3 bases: TGTGCTACGGGGGGAAGTCGTACCGGGGAGCTGTTTTTT. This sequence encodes CATGGSRTGELFF.

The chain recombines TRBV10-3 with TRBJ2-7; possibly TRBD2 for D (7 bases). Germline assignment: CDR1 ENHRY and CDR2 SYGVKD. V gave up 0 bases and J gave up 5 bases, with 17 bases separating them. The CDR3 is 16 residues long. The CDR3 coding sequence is TGTGCCATCAGTGAGTCGAGGGGGGGCTCAGCCCACGAGCAGTACTTC. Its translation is CAISESRGGSAHEQYF.

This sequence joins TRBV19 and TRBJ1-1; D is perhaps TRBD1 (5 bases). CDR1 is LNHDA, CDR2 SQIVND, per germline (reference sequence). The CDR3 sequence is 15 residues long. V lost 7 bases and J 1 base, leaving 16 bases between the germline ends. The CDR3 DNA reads TGTGCCAGTACCGCAGCGGGGGGTGGGAACACTGAAGCTTTCTTT. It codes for CASTAAGGGNTEAFF.

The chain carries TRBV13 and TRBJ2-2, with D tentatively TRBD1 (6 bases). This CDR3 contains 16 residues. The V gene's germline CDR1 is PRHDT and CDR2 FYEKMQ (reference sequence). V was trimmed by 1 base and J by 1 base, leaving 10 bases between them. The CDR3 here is CASSLVGTLNTGELFF. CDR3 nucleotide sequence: TGTGCCAGCAGCTTAGTTGGGACACTGAACACCGGGGAGCTGTTTTTT.

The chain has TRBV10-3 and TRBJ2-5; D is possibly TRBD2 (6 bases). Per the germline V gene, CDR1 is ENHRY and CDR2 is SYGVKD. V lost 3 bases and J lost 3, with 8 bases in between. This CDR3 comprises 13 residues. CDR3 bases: TGTGCCATCAGTGATGGGGGGAAAGAGACCCAGTACTTC. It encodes CAISDGGKETQYF.